These 15 T cell receptor beta chains came from one sample sequenced in a study of T cell repertoires in cytomegalovirus infection. No cognate antigen is known for these TCRs. TCRdb analysed the reads with MiXCR anew, one entry per CDR3 protein. The sample has a few hundred thousand distinct CDR3 sequences, about 33% seen once. The input for sequencing was cultured PBMCs, taken from culture after CMV antigen stimulation. The receptors derive from a human donor in good health (CMV status not recorded). Some clones in this sample may be carry-over from other donors' samples.

V gene TRBV9 combines with J gene TRBJ2-1; D might be TRBD2 (5 bases). V was shortened by 2 bases and J by 4 bases, with 13 bases between the two germline ends. CDR3 size: 15 residues. Germline CDR1 SGDLS, CDR2 YYNGEE. The DNA of the CDR3 is TGTGCCAGCAGCGTCGAGGGTCGGCCATACAATGAGCAGTTCTTC. Amino acids: CASSVEGRPYNEQFF. Full variable domain (rest looked up from reference TRBV9 and TRBJ2-1): DSGVTQTPKHLITATGQRVTLRCSPRSGDLSVYWYQQSLDQGLQFLIQYYNGEERAKGNILERFSAQQFPDLHSELNLSSLELGDSALYFCASSVEGRPYNEQFFGPGTRLTVL.

This clonotype was observed a handful of times. V gene TRBV4-1 combines with J gene TRBJ2-1, with 8 bases identical to TRBD2. Germline V CDR1 and CDR2: MGHRA, YSYEKL. J was trimmed by 5 bases and V by 3 bases; bases with no gene match: 9. The CDR3 totals 16 residues. The CDR3 DNA sequence: TGCGCCAGCAGCCACTCCAGCGGGAGAGTCAACAATGAGCAGTTCTTC. It translates to CASSHSSGRVNNEQFF.

The V call is TRBV19, the J call TRBJ1-5; D is possibly TRBD1 (6 bases). From germline, CDR1 is LNHDA and CDR2 SQIVND (reference sequence). The V end lost 10 bases, the J end lost 2 bases, and 18 bases lay between the germline ends. The CDR3 is 15 residues long. The CDR3 DNA sequence: TGTGCCACCAAGGGATCAAGGGGGGGCAATCAGCCCCAGCATTTT. Amino acid sequence: CATKGSRGGNQPQHF.

In the case of this clonotype: A junction boundary mismatches the germline segment, possibly from a read error. In nucleotides, the CDR3 is TGTGCCAGCAGTGTATCCGGGACCGAGGGCAATCAGCCCCAGCATTTT. This encodes CASSVSGTEGNQPQHF. This chain uses TRBV27 with TRBJ1-5, with D possibly matching TRBD1 (5 bases). The CDR3 totals 16 residues. Looked up from germline, CDR1 is MNHEY and CDR2 is SMNVEV (reference sequence).

This clonotype was observed at least ten times. The chain uses TRBV7-2 and TRBJ1-3, with D uncertain. The CDR3 consists of 13 residues. The V end was cut by 4 bases, the J end by 2 bases, with 6 bases between. From germline, CDR1 is SGHTA and CDR2 FQGNSA. CDR3 loop: CASSSRPGNTIYF. CDR3 DNA: TGTGCCAGCAGCTCCAGACCTGGAAACACCATATATTTT.

This clonotype has only one observation. V gene TRBV7-9 combines with J gene TRBJ1-5, with TRBD1 as a possible D gene (5 bases). CDR3 length equals 16 residues. Trimming stripped 1 base from V and 2 bases from J, with 12 bases between. The V gene's germline CDR1 is SEHNR and CDR2 FQNEAQ (reference sequence). This CDR3 is CASSLVGRDGNQPQHF. CDR3 DNA: TGTGCCAGCAGCTTAGTGGGCAGGGACGGCAATCAGCCCCAGCATTTT.

In its sample, this clonotype was seen many times. The rearrangement uses TRBV29-1 and TRBJ2-5, with D unresolved. Per germline, CDR1 SQVTM and CDR2 ANQGSEA. The V and J ends lost 6 bases and 5 bases respectively, with 10 bases between them. The length of the CDR3 is 11 residues. The chain's CDR3 is CSVGKTETQYF. The CDR3 bases are TGCAGCGTGGGGAAGACGGAGACCCAGTACTTC.

This clonotype was observed at least ten times. The chain is built from TRBV7-2 and TRBJ1-3, with a weak D call TRBD1 (5 bases). This CDR3 is 15 amino acids long. With 4 bases removed from V and 3 bases from J, the gap between germline ends came to 13 bases. The germline gives CDR1 SGHTA, CDR2 FQGNSA. The DNA for the CDR3 is TGTGCCAGCAGCTCGGGGCTCAACGGTGGAAACACCATATATTTT. Protein sequence: CASSSGLNGGNTIYF.

The rearrangement uses TRBV20-1 and TRBJ2-1; tentative D call: TRBD2 (6 bases). This CDR3 spans 17 amino acids. Trimming removed 1 base at V and 3 bases at J, with 19 bases between. Germline V CDR1 and CDR2: DFQATT, SNEGSKA (reference sequence). DNA for the CDR3: TGCAGTGCTAGAGGCGCGGGGCGACTACTAAGCTACAATGAGCAGTTCTTC. Its translation is CSARGAGRLLSYNEQFF.

This clonotype was seen a few times. The genes are TRBV28 and TRBJ1-1; 12 bases agree with TRBD1. The CDR3 is made up of 16 amino acids. Unmatched junction bases numbered 5, after V lost 3 bases and J lost 3 bases. Germline V CDR1 and CDR2: MDHEN, SYDVKM. CDR3 sequence reads: CASSLGTGGVDTEAFF. The CDR3, as DNA: TGTGCCAGCAGTTTGGGGACAGGGGGCGTGGACACTGAAGCTTTCTTT.

The V gene is TRBV12-3 or TRBV12-4, the J gene TRBJ2-7; 8 positions match TRBD2. This CDR3 is 12 amino acids long. V was clipped by 7 bases and J by 4 bases; unmatched bases: 3. This chain's CDR3 is CASTPGGYEQYF. The CDR3 nucleotides read TGTGCCAGCACCCCGGGGGGGTACGAGCAGTACTTC.

This clonotype occurred many times. The rearrangement joins TRBV7-2 to TRBJ2-7; 10 bases are a match to TRBD1. The CDR3 length is 15 residues. V trimming: 2 bases; J trimming: 3 bases; junction bases outside the gene matches: 4. CDR1 is SGHTA and CDR2 is FQGNSA in the germline V gene. CDR3: CASSLSGQGHYEQYV. DNA for the CDR3: TGTGCCAGCAGCTTATCGGGACAGGGGCACTACGAGCAGTACGTC.

This chain joins TRBV7-8 and TRBJ2-1, with TRBD2 matching over 7 bases. V shed 2 bases and J 4 bases; nucleotides not matched to a gene: 8. This CDR3 has 16 amino acids. Per germline, CDR1 SGHVS and CDR2 FQNEAQ. CDR3: CASSLFGLAAYNEQFF. In nucleotides, the CDR3 is TGTGCCAGCAGCTTATTCGGGCTAGCGGCTTACAATGAGCAGTTCTTC.

V is TRBV7-2 and J is TRBJ2-3; the match to TRBD2 covers 7 bases. Trimming removed 5 bases from V and 2 bases from J; junction bases left unmatched: 10. Germline V gene lookup returns CDR1 SGHTA and CDR2 FQGNSA. CDR3 size: 16 residues. The CDR3 DNA sequence: TGTGCCAGCAGCCCCCGCCCTAGCGGTTTCACAGATACGCAGTATTTT. Protein sequence: CASSPRPSGFTDTQYF.

This clonotype was found a few times. J is TRBJ1-1 and V is TRBV7-9; tentatively, D is TRBD1 (5 bases). CDR1 SEHNR and CDR2 FQNEAQ come from the germline V gene (reference sequence). This CDR3 contains 16 residues. V lost 7 bases, J lost 4 bases, and 22 bases lay in between. The CDR3 coding sequence is TGTGCCAGCAACCCCGCGCTCTCGGGGGTTGGCACTGAAGCTTTCTTT. Its translation: CASNPALSGVGTEAFF.